This TCR beta chain was recovered during a study of T cells after yellow fever vaccination. At the level of the study: EM, EMRA, CM and Tscm memory subsets were sorted using CD3, CD45RA, CCR7 and CD95. Where fractions had low cell numbers, libraries were prepared from them with the SMART-Seq v4 Ultra Low Input RNA kit.

Study-wide results and limits: CD4 and CD8 compartments shared a small share of clonotypes, likely from convergent recombination.

TCRdb reanalysed the 5' RACE reads using MiXCR and keeps one entry per CDR3 protein. The sample yields 20,000 to 25,000 distinct CDR3 sequences, roughly 5.5% seen once. This clonotype was detected many times. Sequenced here: PBMCs, either bulk or a sorted T-cell subset (CD4+, CD8+, memory, or dextramer-sorted; not recorded which), sampled approximately 40 days after the first yellow fever vaccination. The TCR was taken from a man aged 18 to 30 who received the YFV17D yellow fever vaccine.

The DNA for the CDR3 is TGTGCCTGGAGTGTATTCCACTACAATGAGCAGTTCTTC. This encodes CAWSVFHYNEQFF. The chain recombines TRBV30 with TRBJ2-1; no clear D. Germline V gene sequence: CDR1 GTSNPN, CDR2 SVGIG (reference sequence). Trimming took off 0 bases at V and 3 bases at J, with 6 bases between the two ends. The CDR3 length is 13 residues. Full variable domain (outside the CDR3, taken from reference TRBV30 and TRBJ2-1): SQTIHQWPATLVQPVGSPLSLECTVEGTSNPNLYWYRQAAGRGLQLLFYSVGIGQISSEVPQNLSASRPQDRQFILSSKKLLLSDSGFYLCAWSVFHYNEQFFGPGTRLTVL.